These 27 T cell receptor beta chains share one sample of origin, sequenced in a study of CD8+CD57+ T cells in acquired aplastic anemia. Patients chosen for sequencing had CD8+CD57+ cells that had expanded, as shown by flow cytometry. Genomic DNA served as template for TCR beta VDJ and CDR3 profiling. TCRdb re-called the reads through MiXCR, storing one row per CDR3 protein. The sample has 89,000 or so distinct CDR3 sequences; approximately 73% are singletons. The specimen sequenced was sorted CD4+, CD8+, or CD8+CD57+ T cells (not recorded which) from PBMCs. Every receptor here comes from a human donor with aplastic anemia.

This rearrangement joins TRBV24-1 to TRBJ1-2; perhaps TRBD1 as D (6 bases). The V end lost 4 bases, the J end lost 4 bases, and 12 bases lay between the germline ends. The CDR3 contains 14 residues. Germline values: CDR1 KGHDR, CDR2 SFDVKD. The CDR3 here is CATSDGQNFYGYTF. The CDR3 nucleotides are TGTGCCACCAGTGACGGACAGAACTTCTATGGCTACACCTTC.

Many counts were recorded for this clonotype. CDR3 bases: TGTGCCAGCAACCACGGAGTGGGGGCTAGCGGGGGAAACGCCGGGGAGCTGTTTTTT. It specifies CASNHGVGASGGNAGELFF. The chain joins TRBV2 to TRBJ2-2; 10 bases map to TRBD2. The trim removed 7 bases at V and 6 bases at J, leaving 20 bases unmatched. Germline-derived CDR1 and CDR2 are SNHLY and FYNNEI. The CDR3 runs to 19 residues.

This chain joins TRBV24-1 and TRBJ1-6; tentatively, D is TRBD1 (5 bases). This CDR3 comprises 12 residues. V was cut by 4 bases and J by 12 bases, with 9 bases left in between. Germline CDR1 KGHDR, CDR2 SFDVKD. The CDR3 sequence is CATSDPGGPLHF. The CDR3 DNA reads TGTGCCACCAGTGACCCCGGGGGACCCCTCCACTTT.

The gene calls are TRBV25-1 and TRBJ1-1; D gene ambiguous. Per the germline V gene, CDR1 is MGHDK and CDR2 is SYGVNS. V lost 2 bases to trimming and J lost 0 bases, with 10 bases between them. The CDR3 length is 15 residues. CDR3 bases: TGTGCCAGCAGTGAAGGTCGAGGGCTGAACACTGAAGCTTTCTTT. It specifies CASSEGRGLNTEAFF.

V usage is TRBV20-1 and J usage is TRBJ2-3; 7 bases align to TRBD2. Germline CDR1 and CDR2: DFQATT and SNEGSKA (reference sequence). The J segment lost 2 bases and the V segment lost 6 bases, leaving 11 bases of the junction unmatched. There are 15 residues in the CDR3. The CDR3 region has the DNA TGCAGTGCCCAGTGGGCTAGCGGATTCACAGATACGCAGTATTTT. Its protein is CSAQWASGFTDTQYF.

The chain couples TRBV24-1 to TRBJ2-7; TRBD1 agrees at 7 bases. With 10 bases clipped from V and 2 bases from J, the junction kept 7 bases outside the gene matches. The germline gives CDR1 KGHDR, CDR2 SFDVKD. The CDR3 is 13 amino acids. The CDR3 coding sequence is TGTGCCACTAGCGCGCAGGGGGCCTACGAGCAGTACTTC. Its translation is CATSAQGAYEQYF.

The table lists this clonotype with a count of one. The J gene is TRBJ2-1, the V gene TRBV20-1; the match to TRBD2 covers 10 bases. Germline V gives CDR1 DFQATT, CDR2 SNEGSKA (reference sequence). With V trimmed by 0 bases and J by 3 bases, 2 bases remained unmatched. The CDR3 consists of 15 residues. The CDR3 DNA follows: TGCAGTGCTAGAGATAGACTAGCGGGCTACAATGAGCAGTTCTTC. This codes for CSARDRLAGYNEQFF.

The V gene is TRBV2, the J gene TRBJ1-1, with D hard to call. From germline, CDR1 is SNHLY and CDR2 FYNNEI. The CDR3 consists of 15 residues. V lost 1 base and J lost 1, with 10 bases in between. The CDR3 loop reads CASSEERPTNTEAFF. In DNA form, the CDR3 reads TGTGCCAGCAGTGAAGAACGGCCTACGAACACTGAAGCTTTCTTT.

This clonotype was seen more than once but under ten times. This chain links TRBV7-9 with TRBJ1-1; D uncertain. This CDR3 has 13 amino acids. CDR1 is SEHNR and CDR2 is FQNEAQ in the germline V gene (reference sequence). V lost 3 bases and J 2 bases, leaving 7 bases between the germline ends. The CDR3 nucleotides read TGTGCCAGCAGCTTGCGATATAACACTGAAGCTTTCTTT. It yields the protein CASSLRYNTEAFF.

The chain is built from TRBV24-1 and TRBJ2-1, with 10 bases lining up with TRBD2. The V gene's germline CDR1 is KGHDR and CDR2 SFDVKD. V was clipped by 5 bases and J by 4 bases; unmatched bases: 10. The CDR3 is 17 residues long. This chain's CDR3 is CATSVDHTSGVYNEQFF. As DNA, the CDR3 is TGTGCCACCAGTGTTGATCACACTAGCGGGGTATACAATGAGCAGTTCTTC.

The rearrangement uses TRBV9 and TRBJ2-3; 13 nucleotides align to TRBD2. Germline CDR1 and CDR2: SGDLS and YYNGEE. The CDR3 contains 17 residues. The junction had 15 bases not matched to a gene; V was cut back by 3 bases and J by 11 bases. CDR3 residues: CASSGTGGLAGYNEQYF. The CDR3 coding sequence is TGTGCCAGCAGCGGAACAGGGGGACTAGCGGGATACAATGAGCAGTATTTT.

There are a few counts of this clonotype. V and J are TRBV20-1 and TRBJ2-3; 9 bases match TRBD2. The length of the CDR3 is 16 residues. CDR1 is DFQATT, CDR2 SNEGSKA, per germline (reference sequence). Losses at the gene ends were 1 base for V and 7 bases for J; bases not matched to a gene: 12. The chain's CDR3 is CSARASLAGGRYTQYF. In DNA, the CDR3 is TGCAGTGCTAGAGCCTCTCTTGCGGGGGGGCGATATACGCAGTATTTT.

This clonotype was counted only a few times. The gene calls are TRBV20-1 and TRBJ2-5, with 11 bases lining up with TRBD2. The J segment lost 5 bases and the V segment lost 7 bases, leaving 9 bases of the junction unmatched. Germline CDR1 is DFQATT and CDR2 is SNEGSKA (reference sequence). The CDR3 consists of 14 residues. The CDR3, as DNA: TGCAGTGGGACCCCGGGACTAGCGGTTGAGACCCAGTACTTC. It is translated as CSGTPGLAVETQYF.

The chain employs TRBV9 and TRBJ2-7; TRBD1 matches at 7 bases. The CDR3 sequence is 14 residues long. Germline trimming cut 0 bases from V and 5 bases from J; bases unmatched to any gene: 5. Germline V gene lookup returns CDR1 SGDLS and CDR2 YYNGEE. The CDR3 loop is CASSVERGQDEQYF. The CDR3 DNA reads as TGTGCCAGCAGCGTAGAAAGGGGGCAAGACGAGCAGTACTTC.

This clonotype was recorded only once. One end of the junction does not line up with germline, which may come from a read error. This chain uses TRBV10-3 with TRBJ2-7; tentative D call: TRBD1 (6 bases). The CDR3 loop spans 17 amino acids. Per the germline V gene, CDR1 is ENHRY and CDR2 is SYGVKD. CDR3: CASSAQRRDTFSYEQYF. Here the CDR3 DNA reads TGTGCCAGCAGTGCCCAACGACGGGACACCTTCTCCTACGAGCAGTACTTC.

This clonotype occurred once. The chain couples TRBV6-1 to TRBJ1-2; D is uncertain. The CDR3 is 12 residues long. The ends were cut back, 6 bases at V and 1 base at J, with 6 bases in the middle. Germline assignment: CDR1 MNHNS and CDR2 SASEGT. The CDR3 spells CASRVDNYGYTF. DNA for the CDR3: TGTGCCAGCAGAGTGGATAACTATGGCTACACCTTC.

This clonotype was counted only a few times. A much larger clone lies a single base off, so this may be a read error. The CDR3 does not end in the conserved phenylalanine or tryptophan, so this is likely a read error. J is TRBJ1-1 and V is TRBV5-1; D gene unclear. The CDR3 covers 11 residues. V lost 2 bases and J lost 8, with 7 bases in between. The germline gives CDR1 SGHRS, CDR2 YFSETQ. CDR3 bases: TGCGCCAGCAGCTTCGGTGGAGAAGCTTTCTCT. It yields the protein CASSFGGEAFS.

This clonotype turned up a few times. CDR3 amino acids: CAIGGGGNEQFF. The CDR3 nucleotides are TGTGCCATCGGTGGAGGGGGCAATGAGCAGTTCTTC. The chain couples TRBV10-3 to TRBJ2-1; D tentatively reads TRBD1 or TRBD2 (6 bases each). V was pared by 8 bases and J by 6 bases, with 11 bases between. The germline gives CDR1 ENHRY, CDR2 SYGVKD. This CDR3 is 12 amino acids long.

With regard to this clonotype: One junction end does not reproduce the germline sequence, and a read error may be involved. The chain is built from TRBV2 and TRBJ2-7, with 8 bases matching TRBD1. This CDR3 comprises 13 residues. From germline, CDR1 is SNHLY and CDR2 FYNNEI. For the CDR3, the DNA is TGCGCCAGCAGCCAAGACAGGGGCTACGAGCAGTACTTC. This codes for CASSQDRGYEQYF.

This clonotype has only a few counts. This chain uses TRBV15 with TRBJ2-7; no clear D. Germline lookup yields CDR1 LNHNV and CDR2 YYDKDF (reference sequence). The CDR3 contains 15 residues. V lost 1 base, J lost 3 bases, and 13 bases lay in between. DNA for the CDR3: TGTGCCACCAGCAGAGGTCGAGCAGGAAGCTACGAGCAGTACTTC. It specifies CATSRGRAGSYEQYF.

This clonotype came up many times. The V and J genes are TRBV6-2 or TRBV6-3 and TRBJ2-1; 8 nucleotides agree with TRBD2. Germline loops: CDR1 MNHEY, CDR2 SVGEGT. This CDR3 has 18 residues. With 2 bases clipped from V and 9 bases from J, the junction kept 18 bases outside the gene matches. CDR3 in DNA: TGTGCCAGCAGTTACGTGCCGGGGGGGAGTGGGAGTATCGTTGAGCAGTTCTTC. It codes for CASSYVPGGSGSIVEQFF.

Only a few counts were recorded for this clonotype. V and J are TRBV28 and TRBJ2-7, with 8 bases lining up with TRBD1. Trimming at V came to 4 bases and at J to 4 bases, leaving 9 bases not matched to a gene. CDR1 and CDR2 (germline): MDHEN, SYDVKM. The CDR3 totals 15 residues. The CDR3 loop reads CASSSLLGQGYEQYF. DNA of the CDR3: TGTGCCAGCAGTTCTCTACTCGGACAGGGATACGAGCAGTACTTC.

This clonotype came up a few times. V is TRBV20-1 and J is TRBJ1-1; D might be TRBD1 (5 bases). Trimming removed 0 bases from V and 11 bases from J, with 13 bases in between. Germline V lookup: CDR1 DFQATT, CDR2 SNEGSKA (reference sequence). The CDR3 runs to 12 residues. The CDR3 DNA reads TGCAGTGCTAGAGACGGACACCCCACGGCTTTCTTT. Amino acid sequence: CSARDGHPTAFF.

Regarding this clonotype: This may be a read error, as it is one base from a much larger clone. This CDR3 is CAWSRGSDEQSF. The CDR3 DNA follows: TGTGCCTGGAGTCGAGGGTCCGATGAGCAGTCCTTC. The chain combines TRBV30 with TRBJ2-1, with D possibly TRBD2 on 5 matching bases. The CDR3 spans 12 residues. Germline-derived CDR1 and CDR2 are GTSNPN and SVGIG (reference sequence).

The rearrangement uses TRBV2 and TRBJ1-1; the D gene is possibly TRBD1 (6 bases). CDR1 SNHLY and CDR2 FYNNEI come from the germline V gene. The CDR3 contains 15 residues. The V and J ends lost 2 bases and 1 base respectively, with 11 bases between them. CDR3 sequence: CASSEIGGQNTEAFF. As DNA, the CDR3 is TGTGCCAGCAGTGAAATAGGGGGACAGAACACTGAAGCTTTCTTT.

The genes are TRBV19 and TRBJ1-6; D is unclear. Trimming cost V 6 bases and J 7 bases, with 16 bases left between them. Germline loops: CDR1 LNHDA, CDR2 SQIVND (reference sequence). The CDR3 length is 15 residues. The CDR3, as DNA: TGTGCCAGTAGGATGAACTCCCTAGAGAATTCACCCCTCCACTTT. Protein product: CASRMNSLENSPLHF.

V is TRBV10-3 and J is TRBJ2-7; 10 bases fit TRBD2. The CDR3 has 15 residues. J gave up 0 bases and V 3 bases, and 2 bases lay outside the gene matches. Germline CDR1 and CDR2: ENHRY and SYGVKD. Here the CDR3 reads CAISELAGNSYEQYF. Written as DNA, the CDR3 is TGTGCCATCAGTGAACTAGCGGGGAACTCCTACGAGCAGTACTTC.